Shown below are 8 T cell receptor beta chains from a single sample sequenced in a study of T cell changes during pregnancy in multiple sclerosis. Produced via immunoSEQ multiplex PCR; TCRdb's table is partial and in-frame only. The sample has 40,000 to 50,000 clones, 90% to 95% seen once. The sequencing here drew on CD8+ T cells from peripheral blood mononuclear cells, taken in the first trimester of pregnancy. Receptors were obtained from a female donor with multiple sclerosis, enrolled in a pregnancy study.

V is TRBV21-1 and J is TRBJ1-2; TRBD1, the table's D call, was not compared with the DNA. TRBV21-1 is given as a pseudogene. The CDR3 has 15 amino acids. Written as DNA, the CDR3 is TGTGCCAGCAGCAAAGCCACAGGGGGCCTGGATGGCTACACCTTC. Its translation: CASSKATGGLDGYTF.

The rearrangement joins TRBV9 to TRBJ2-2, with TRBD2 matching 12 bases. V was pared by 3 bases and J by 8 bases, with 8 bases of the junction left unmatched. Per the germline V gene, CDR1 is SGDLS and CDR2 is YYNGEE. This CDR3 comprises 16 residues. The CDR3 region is CASSAHLAGGEGELFF. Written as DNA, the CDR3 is TGTGCCAGCAGCGCGCATCTAGCGGGGGGGGAAGGGGAGCTGTTTTTT. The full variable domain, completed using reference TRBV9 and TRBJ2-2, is DSGVTQTPKHLITATGQRVTLRCSPRSGDLSVYWYQQSLDQGLQFLIQYYNGEERAKGNILERFSAQQFPDLHSELNLSSLELGDSALYFCASSAHLAGGEGELFFGEGSRLTVL.

The CDR3 nucleotides read TGTGCCAGCAGGCCACAGGGGGTCTATGGCTACACCTTC. Its protein product is CASRPQGVYGYTF. The chain links TRBV2 to TRBJ1-2; 8 bases agree with TRBD1. The CDR3 spans 13 residues. The ends lost 6 bases at V and 4 bases at J; junction bases unmatched: 4. Germline CDR1 is SNHLY and CDR2 is FYNNEI.

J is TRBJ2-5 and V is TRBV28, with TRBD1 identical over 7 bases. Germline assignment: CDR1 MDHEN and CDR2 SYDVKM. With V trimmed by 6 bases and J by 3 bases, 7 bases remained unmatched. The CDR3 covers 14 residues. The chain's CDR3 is CASRPRQGKETQYF. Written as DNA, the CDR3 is TGTGCCAGCAGACCTAGACAGGGAAAAGAGACCCAGTACTTC. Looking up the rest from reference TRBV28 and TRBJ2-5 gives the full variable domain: DVKVTQSSRYLVKRTGEKVFLECVQDMDHENMFWYRQDPGLGLRLIYFSYDVKMKEKGDIPEGYSVSREKKERFSLILESASTNQTSMYLCASRPRQGKETQYFGPGTRLLVL.

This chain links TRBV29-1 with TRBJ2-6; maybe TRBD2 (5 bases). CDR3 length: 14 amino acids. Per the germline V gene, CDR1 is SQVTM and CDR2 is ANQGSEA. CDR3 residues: CAGGDPSGANVLTF. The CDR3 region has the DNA TGCGCGGGCGGTGACCCCTCTGGGGCCAACGTCCTGACTTTC.

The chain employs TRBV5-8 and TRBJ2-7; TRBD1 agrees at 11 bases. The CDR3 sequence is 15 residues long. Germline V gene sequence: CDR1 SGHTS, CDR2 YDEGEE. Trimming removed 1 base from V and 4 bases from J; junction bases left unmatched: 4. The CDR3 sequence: CASSLPGQGAYEQYF. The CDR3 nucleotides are TGTGCCAGCAGCTTGCCCGGACAGGGGGCGTACGAGCAGTACTTC.

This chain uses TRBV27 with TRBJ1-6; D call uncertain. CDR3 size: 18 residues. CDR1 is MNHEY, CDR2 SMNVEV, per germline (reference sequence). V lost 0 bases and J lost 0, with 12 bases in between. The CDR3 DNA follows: TGTGCCAGCAGTTTATCCCCCGGCGGGGTCTCCTATAATTCACCCCTCCACTTT. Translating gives CASSLSPGGVSYNSPLHF.

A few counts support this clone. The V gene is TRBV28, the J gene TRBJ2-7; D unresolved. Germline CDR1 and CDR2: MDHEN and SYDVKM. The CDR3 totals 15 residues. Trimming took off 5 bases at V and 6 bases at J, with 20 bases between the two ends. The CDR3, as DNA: TGTGCCAGCAGTCCCACCAGCCGTACAGTTTCCGAGCAGTACTTC. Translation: CASSPTSRTVSEQYF.